One sample yielded the 12 T cell receptor beta chains listed below, sequenced in a study of CD8+CD57+ T cells in acquired aplastic anemia. In patients chosen for sequencing, flow cytometry had shown CD8+CD57+ cell expansion. CDR3 and TCR beta VDJ profiling relied on genomic DNA as the template. TCRdb called the reads again in MiXCR, with one record for every CDR3 protein. This sample carries just over 200,000 distinct CDR3 sequences, roughly two thirds of them seen once, and the ten largest clones take around 58%. Material for sequencing was sorted CD4+, CD8+, or CD8+CD57+ T cells (not recorded which) from PBMCs. These receptors were obtained from a human donor with aplastic anemia.

The V call is TRBV7-2, the J call TRBJ2-6; D uncertain. The CDR3 covers 15 residues. CDR1 SGHTA and CDR2 FQGNSA come from the germline V gene. Deletions cut 5 bases from V and 0 bases from J, with 8 bases between. For the CDR3, the DNA is TGTGCCAGCAGCCCGGAGAGCTCTGGGGCCAACGTCCTGACTTTC. Its translation is CASSPESSGANVLTF.

The rearrangement joins TRBV20-1 to TRBJ2-7; 9 nucleotides align to TRBD1. Per the germline V gene, CDR1 is DFQATT and CDR2 is SNEGSKA (reference sequence). V dropped 2 bases and J dropped 6; count of bases not matched to a gene: 5. The CDR3 sequence is 13 residues long. CDR3 amino acids: CSARRMTGGEQYF. CDR3 sequence (DNA): TGCAGTGCTAGAAGGATGACAGGGGGCGAGCAGTACTTC.

This clonotype was seen a few times. This sequence joins TRBV7-3 and TRBJ2-7; 10 nucleotides match TRBD2. CDR3 length: 16 residues. Looked up from germline, CDR1 is SGHTA and CDR2 is FQGTGA. Trimming removed 3 bases from V and 3 bases from J; junction bases left unmatched: 8. CDR3 region: CASSLHGTSAYYEQYF. DNA for the CDR3: TGTGCCAGCAGCTTGCACGGGACTAGCGCTTACTACGAGCAGTACTTC.

V and J are TRBV9 and TRBJ2-7; the D gene could be TRBD1 or TRBD2 (5 bases each). Germline CDR1 and CDR2: SGDLS and YYNGEE. The CDR3 sequence is 15 residues long. Trimming cost V 0 bases and J 2 bases, with 12 bases left between them. The CDR3 DNA reads TGTGCCAGCAGCGTAGGTGGGGGTCTAACCTACGAGCAGTACTTC. It is translated as CASSVGGGLTYEQYF.

The rearrangement links TRBV7-9 to TRBJ1-2; 8 nucleotides align to TRBD1. Germline values: CDR1 SEHNR, CDR2 FQNEAQ (reference sequence). CDR3 length equals 12 residues. J lost 8 bases, V lost 7 bases, and 6 bases had no gene match. The CDR3 coding sequence is TGTGCCAGCAACCAGGGGGCCAGAGGCTACACCTTC. This translates into CASNQGARGYTF. Full variable domain (remainder filled in from reference TRBV7-9 and TRBJ1-2): DTGVSQNPRHKITKRGQNVTFRCDPISEHNRLYWYRQTLGQGPEFLTYFQNEAQLEKSRLLSDRFSAERPKGSFSTLEIQRTEQGDSAMYLCASNQGARGYTFGSGTRLTVV.

The rearrangement links TRBV10-3 to TRBJ1-1, with D possibly matching TRBD1 (6 bases). Germline CDR1 reads ENHRY; CDR2 reads SYGVKD. V dropped 10 bases and J dropped 4 bases, with 19 bases sitting between them. The CDR3 length is 14 residues. The CDR3 nucleotides read TGTGCCACTTGGGACACGAGACTCAGCACTGAAGCTTTCTTT. This gives the protein CATWDTRLSTEAFF.

V usage is TRBV12-3 or TRBV12-4 and J usage is TRBJ1-4, with D uncertain. V was pared by 2 bases and J by 8 bases, with 9 bases between. The CDR3 length is 13 residues. In DNA, the CDR3 is TGTGCCAGCAGTTTAATTCGGGCCGAAAAACTGTTTTTT. Protein sequence: CASSLIRAEKLFF.

The chain carries TRBV20-1 and TRBJ1-2; unclear D gene. Germline assignment: CDR1 DFQATT and CDR2 SNEGSKA (reference sequence). This CDR3 region has 11 residues. Deletions cut 3 bases from V and 4 bases from J, with 6 bases between. CDR3 nucleotide sequence: TGCAGTGCTAGGATACCCTATGGCTACACCTTC. It translates to CSARIPYGYTF.

The chain links TRBV20-1 to TRBJ2-1; TRBD2 might be the D (6 bases). Trimming took off 1 base at V and 2 bases at J, with 9 bases between the two ends. The CDR3 runs to 14 residues. Looked up from germline, CDR1 is DFQATT and CDR2 is SNEGSKA (reference sequence). The CDR3: CSARGGMAYNEQFF. DNA for the CDR3: TGCAGTGCTAGAGGCGGGATGGCCTACAATGAGCAGTTCTTC.

V usage is TRBV30 and J usage is TRBJ1-2; D is uncertain. Germline assignment: CDR1 GTSNPN and CDR2 SVGIG (reference sequence). This CDR3 has 13 amino acids. V lost 2 bases and J lost 6, with 13 bases in between. The CDR3 here is CAWSTGSWDGYTF. The CDR3 DNA reads as TGTGCCTGGAGTACGGGGAGTTGGGATGGCTACACCTTC.

This clonotype was observed many times. The chain carries TRBV15 and TRBJ2-1; 10 bases line up with TRBD1. The CDR3 runs 17 residues. Per germline, CDR1 LNHNV and CDR2 YYDKDF (reference sequence). With 6 bases clipped from V and 7 bases from J, the junction kept 15 bases outside the gene matches. The CDR3 reads CATRQDRSGQGLNEQFF. CDR3 DNA: TGTGCCACCAGACAGGACAGGTCGGGACAGGGGTTGAATGAGCAGTTCTTC.

The rearrangement links TRBV19 to TRBJ1-6, with D maybe TRBD1 (6 bases). Germline V CDR1 and CDR2: LNHDA, SQIVND (reference sequence). V was shortened by 1 base and J by 17 bases, with 15 bases between the two germline ends. The length of the CDR3 is 13 residues. The CDR3 spells CASSIGTGTIVHF. In nucleotides, the CDR3 is TGTGCCAGTAGTATAGGTACCGGGACAATCGTCCACTTT.